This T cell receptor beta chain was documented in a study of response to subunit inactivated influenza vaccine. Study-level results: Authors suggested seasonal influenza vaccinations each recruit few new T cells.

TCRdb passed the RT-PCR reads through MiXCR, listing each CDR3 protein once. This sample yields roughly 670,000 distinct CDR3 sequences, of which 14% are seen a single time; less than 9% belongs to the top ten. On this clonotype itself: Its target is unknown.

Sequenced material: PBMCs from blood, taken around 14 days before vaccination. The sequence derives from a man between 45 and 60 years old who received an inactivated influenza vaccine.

The CDR3 sequence is CASSSGVAVNGYTF. The CDR3 nucleotides read TGTGCCAGCAGTTCCGGGGTCGCGGTAAATGGCTACACCTTC. The gene calls are TRBV11-1 and TRBJ1-2; no definite D call. Germline V CDR1 and CDR2: SGHAT, FQDESV (reference sequence). V was trimmed by 6 bases and J by 6 bases, leaving 17 bases between them. The CDR3 spans 14 residues.